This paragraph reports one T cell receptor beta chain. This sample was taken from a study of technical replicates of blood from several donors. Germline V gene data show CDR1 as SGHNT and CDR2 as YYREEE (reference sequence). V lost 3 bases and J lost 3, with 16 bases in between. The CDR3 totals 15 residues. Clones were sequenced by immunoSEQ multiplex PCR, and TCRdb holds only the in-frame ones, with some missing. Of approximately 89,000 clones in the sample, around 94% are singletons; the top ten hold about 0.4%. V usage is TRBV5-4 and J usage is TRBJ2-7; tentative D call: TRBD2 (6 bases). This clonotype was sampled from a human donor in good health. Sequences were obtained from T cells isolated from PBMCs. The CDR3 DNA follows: TGTGCCAGCAGCTCCTCCGGGACTCTGGGCTACGAGCAGTACTTC. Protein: CASSSSGTLGYEQYF.